This TCR beta chain derives from a study of tumor-infiltrating lymphocytes in primary liver carcinoma. Whole-study context: Tumor lesions were T1-T3 N0M0 and spanned about 4.2 to 11 cm. Study observations and caveats: Because the samples were bulk unsorted, the study did not compare CD4+ and CD8+ repertoires.

Extraction also yielded germline DNA, while blood RNA was obtained from unsorted whole blood. Patients were chronically HBV-infected and treatment-naive. The collection of four milliliters of peripheral blood preceded surgery. The input was approximately 0.45 ug total RNA; TCR beta cDNA was made from it with a constant-region primer. Slightly modified ARM-PCR served as the procedure for the TCR beta libraries. These libraries came from three rounds of nested multiplex PCR. Use of TRBV1-TRBV30 forward primers with a C-beta reverse primer characterized the first two PCR rounds, which lasted nine to eleven cycles each. MiXCR, run by TCRdb on the multiplex PCR reads, gives a single entry per CDR3 protein. This sample has 300,000 to 350,000 distinct CDR3 sequences, with about 50% found just once. This CDR3 has 16 amino acids. V dropped 5 bases and J dropped 10 bases, with 26 bases sitting between them.

Worth noting for this clonotype: Its target is unknown.

The sequencing input was peripheral blood. The rearrangement links TRBV12-3 or TRBV12-4 to TRBJ1-2, with unresolved D. The TCR comes from a woman younger than 45 with primary liver carcinoma and hepatitis B virus infection. DNA for the CDR3: TGTGCCAGCAGTCCCAGCGTTAAGGAGGCGACTCATGACTACACCTTC. This translates into CASSPSVKEATHDYTF.